This paragraph reports one T cell receptor (beta chain). Germline trimming cut 1 base from V and 4 bases from J; bases unmatched to any gene: 6. This CDR3 spans 15 amino acids. The germline CDR1 and CDR2 sequences are SGHTA and FQGNSA. This sample is drawn from a study of shared clonotypes between healthy human individuals. The repertoire was sequenced with immunoSEQ multiplex PCR; TCRdb's copy has only in-frame clones and lacks some. Seen here are some 1,100,000 clones, 75% to 85% observed once, and the top ten hold more than 0.45%. This TCR was recovered from a man aged 18-30 years in good health. Some clones in this sample may be carry-over from other donors' samples. This chain joins TRBV7-2 and TRBJ1-2, with 7 bases fitting TRBD1. The sample was memory CD4+ T cells from PBMCs. Indicated subset: CD45RA-negative fraction. For the CDR3, the DNA is TGTGCCAGCAGCTTAGAAGGGGGCGGAAGCTATGGCTACACCTTC. As protein: CASSLEGGGSYGYTF.